The clone carrying this T cell receptor (beta chain) was counted between two and nine times. Data came from immunoSEQ multiplex PCR; TCRdb stores just in-frame clones and leaves some out. This table holds approximately 940,000 clones, over 60% found once. This specimen belongs to a study of shared clonotypes between healthy human individuals. Germline CDR1 MNHNY, CDR2 SVGAGI (reference sequence). V gave up 4 bases and J gave up 3 bases, with 13 bases separating them. The CDR3 contains 15 residues. The specimen sequenced was memory CD4+ T cells sorted from blood. Subset indicated: CD45RA-negative fraction. The chain recombines TRBV6-6 with TRBJ1-5, with D perhaps matching TRBD1 (5 bases). The clonotype was recovered from a man between 18 and 29 years old in good health. The CDR3 reads CASSSEGPINQPQHF. In nucleotides, the CDR3 is TGTGCCAGCAGTTCTGAGGGACCGATCAATCAGCCCCAGCATTTT.